The source of this T cell receptor beta chain is a study of T cells in Graves' hyperthyroidism and ophthalmopathy. Broader study findings: By a 13 V-J model, ophthalmopathy was set apart from stable hyperthyroidism. Among clonotypes expanded in thyroid above 0.001, most were also found in blood. In validation, the model predicted ophthalmopathy. These predictions came a median roughly 6.5 months before onset.

The TCR beta CDR3 regions underwent amplification using RNA transcripts as the source. The primer set for the first-round RT-PCR of the TCR CDR3 was HTBI. TCRdb reprocessed the multiplex PCR reads via MiXCR and lists one record per CDR3 protein. The data show 700,000 or so distinct CDR3 sequences, around 15% seen once. This clonotype was counted ten times or more. The antigen remains unidentified. The CDR3 contains 14 residues. V gave up 5 bases and J gave up 2 bases; unmatched junction bases: 5. Sequenced input: blood. The chain uses TRBV12-3 or TRBV12-4 and TRBJ1-2, with 7 bases identical to TRBD1. This receptor was identified in a man younger than 35 with Graves' hyperthyroidism. The CDR3 DNA reads as TGTGCCAGCAGTCCCCAGGGGGGGAACTATGGCTACACCTTC. It yields the protein CASSPQGGNYGYTF.